The entry that follows covers one TCR beta chain sequence. This clonotype showed up many times. Which antigen it targets is not known. The sample holds no much larger clone one base away, and base qualities are not on file. The data belong to a study of regulatory T cells in long-lasting Graves disease (dated by TCRdb to the early 2020s). Study-wide context: In the newly diagnosed Graves' disease group, patients had been taking antithyroid drugs for less than 3 months. The study was conducted in China and was registered as a clinical trial. Persistent Graves' disease patients were compared with newly diagnosed Graves' disease patients by peripheral blood TCR sequencing and RNA sequencing. A total of roughly 35 samples underwent TCR sequencing: around 13 from persistent and about 20 from newly diagnosed Graves' disease patients. Paper-wide results and their limitations: The authors noted that the small sample size was a limitation that may lower accuracy. The study examined only peripheral blood because the primary lesion, thyroid tissue, could not be accessed. Sequencing and analysis were limited to the TCR beta chain. TRBV28, TRBJ1-2 and TRBJ2-5 were preferentially used in persistent disease, while TRBV20-1 and TRBJ2-1 were favored in newly diagnosed disease. A larger number of public clonotypes was shared among persistent patients (approximately 2,600) than among newly diagnosed patients (roughly 1,000). Compared with newly diagnosed patients, persistent Graves' disease patients had lower TCR Shannon entropy and fewer highly expanded clones, which suggests clonal expansion.

The sample's time point, from its label and the paper: newly diagnosed GD, antithyroid drugs for less than 3 months. For both TCR sequencing and RNA sequencing, RNA was extracted from PBMCs in TRIzol. The diagnosis of Graves' disease was made according to American Thyroid Association guidelines. Recruitment of patients was carried out at an endocrinology department in Xi'an, China. Each patient gave roughly 10 milliliters of peripheral blood, collected in an EDTA anticoagulant tube. PBMCs were isolated by Ficoll Paque Plus density gradient separation without further T cell sorting. RNA quality was checked with an Agilent 2100 Bioanalyzer and agarose gel, and concentration with a NanoDrop 2000. The library was made by multiplex PCR. The listed sequencing device is Illumina HiSeq 4000. CDR3 regions were amplified by Arm-PCR with iRepertoire HTBI primers to construct TCR beta libraries. Before sequencing, the PCR products went through gel purification. Under the source paper's analysis protocol: Across samples, around 62 TRBV and 14 TRBJ segments were identified and used for gene usage analysis of CDR3 amino acid clonotypes. COPE and FqMerger were used to merge filtered high-quality paired reads into contigs. BLAST was used to align contigs to IMGT TRBV, TRBD and TRBJ reference genes, and CDR3 was defined according to IMGT. Any clonotype with a frequency above 0.1% was counted as a highly expanded clone. Shannon entropy was used to measure repertoire diversity, and the Gini coefficient was used to measure V-J evenness. A clonotype found in more than one individual was treated as public. TCRdb ran its own pipeline on the public reads, namely fastp trimming at Q25 and MiXCR clone calling, and kept in-frame beta chains. Each entry merges the rows of one CDR3 protein and shows their most common DNA and genes. The V and J calls come from TCRdb's annotation, not from the publication. Present in this sample are some 460,000 distinct CDR3 sequences, 15% to 20% of which were seen just once. Of the sample, 9% to 15% falls within the top ten clones.

V was cut back by 3 bases and J by 0 bases, leaving a gap of 14 bases between them. The CDR3 holds 16 amino acids from the cysteine to the phenylalanine. The kept DNA is CDR3 alone, 48 bases in frame from the first base. CDR1 LNHDA and CDR2 SQIVND were looked up in the germline V gene (reference sequence). The sample was also linked to a second study, of T cells in Graves' hyperthyroidism and ophthalmopathy. As that second study puts it: Stable Graves' hyperthyroidism was defined as no progression to ophthalmopathy during 18 months of follow-up. The hyperthyroidism patients were between 18 and 65 years old and newly diagnosed, with a disease duration of less than 2 months. Exclusion was applied to patients with uncontrolled infections, other autoimmune diseases, pregnancy or lactation. Clinical symptoms, serum thyroxine and TRAb, thyroid ultrasound, and orbital computed tomography formed the basis for the diagnoses. The TCR CDR3 was subjected to a first round of RT-PCR using the HTBI primer set and the Qiagen OneStep RT-PCR kit. Most expanded thyroid clonotypes (frequency above 0.001) were also detected in blood, a finding suggesting that blood repertoires may reflect thyroid immune responses. In cross-validation, a model built on a 13 V-J signature told ophthalmopathy apart from stable hyperthyroidism with 85% to 90% sensitivity and about 81% specificity, and in testing the same model reached 80%/75%. During validation, the model predicted progression to ophthalmopathy a median of roughly 7.1 months ahead of onset, with more than 55% sensitivity and 72.22% specificity. TCR V-J signatures able to tell the groups apart were searched for in a discovery cohort of 90 to 100 patients, of whom over 40 had Graves' ophthalmopathy and under 65 had stable Graves' hyperthyroidism. Whether ophthalmopathy could be predicted prospectively was tested in an independent validation cohort made up of some 20 hyperthyroidism patients plus 17 patients who later progressed to ophthalmopathy. The approximately 95 discovery patients were divided at random into training and test sets in a 7:3 ratio. In about 6 Graves' hyperthyroidism patients, the study also compared T-cell repertoires from thyroid tissue with T-cell repertoires from blood. Following sampling, methimazole starting at 30 mg daily was given to hyperthyroidism patients, and high-dose intravenous methylprednisolone was given to ophthalmopathy patients. The libraries were constructed in a second round of multiplex PCR and then size-selected and purified. Paired-end sequencing of the libraries was performed with 100 bp reads on an Illumina HiSeq2000. SOAPnuke was used to process the raw data, with reads discarded if the reads contained adapters or uncalled bases, had a mean Phred below 15, or lacked an exact constant-primer or identifier match. High-quality paired reads were merged using COPE v1.2.5, and each unique nucleotide sequence was defined as a clonotype. Clonotypes were aligned to IMGT TRBV, TRBD and TRBJ reference segments using MiTCR v1.1. The analysis included only V-J combinations with a frequency above 0.0001, which together covered 99.2% of the repertoires. A TCS score was defined as the ratio between F50 (clonal expansion) and ExV (chaos), using BLOSUM62-based TCRdist between CDR3 peptides within each V-J. Welch's t-statistics and random forest reduced roughly 530 V-J features to about 13, which were used in a naive Bayes classifier (R e1071). No statistical method was used to fix the sample size in advance, and group allocation was not hidden from the investigators. TCR Vbeta CDR3 sequencing of 130 to 150 peripheral blood samples (over 40 ophthalmopathy, about 74 hyperthyroidism and around 17 progressor patients) is reported in the paper.

The sequence was collected from a man aged 40-49 years with Graves disease. Donor details come from another sample of the same person, matched by shared clones. The chain links TRBV19 with TRBJ1-1; possibly the D gene is TRBD1, per 6 matching bases. The material sequenced was peripheral blood mononuclear cells (PBMCs), taken at new diagnosis, from a patient treated with antithyroid drugs. Here the CDR3 is given as CASSILRGGVNTEAFF. The nucleotides are TGTGCCAGTAGTATTCTCAGGGGAGGCGTGAACACTGAAGCTTTCTTT. The full variable domain, completed from the reference TRBV19 and TRBJ1-1 proteins outside the CDR3, reads DGGITQSPKYLFRKEGQNVTLSCEQNLNHDAMYWYRQDPGQGLRLIYYSQIVNDFQKGDIAEGYSVSREKKESFPLTVTSAQKNPTAFYLCASSILRGGVNTEAFFGQGTRLTVV.